This T cell receptor (beta chain) was captured by sequencing in a study of CD8 T cells in ankylosing spondylitis. Notes on the study in general: A subset of motif variants has previously been described in the synovial fluid and blood of reactive arthritis.

This clonotype showed up many times. The antigen is unknown. TCRdb re-called the 5' RACE reads with MiXCR, one entry per CDR3 protein. The sample contains about 200,000 distinct CDR3 sequences, 9.5% to 15% of which appear only once. With V trimmed by 10 bases and J by 4 bases, 9 bases remained unmatched. This CDR3 has 15 amino acids. Sequences were obtained from blood, either unsorted or a sorted T cell fraction (not recorded which). This TCR was sampled from a male donor with ankylosing spondylitis or in good health (not recorded which). The rearrangement joins TRBV12-3 or TRBV12-4 to TRBJ2-2; 10 bases agree with TRBD2. CDR3 residues: CATLLAGGGTGELFF. In DNA form, the CDR3 reads TGTGCCACCCTCTTAGCGGGAGGAGGCACCGGGGAGCTGTTTTTT.